The T cell receptor beta chain under discussion was sequenced for a study of T cells in Graves' hyperthyroidism and ophthalmopathy. Germline V gene lookup returns CDR1 SGDLS and CDR2 YYNGEE. The CDR3 sequence is 14 residues long. V trimming: 4 bases; J trimming: 6 bases; junction bases outside the gene matches: 7. Study findings and constraints: Among clonotypes expanded in thyroid above 0.001, most were also found in blood.

Researchers took RNA transcripts and amplified the TCR beta CDR3 regions from them. The HTBI primer set drove a first-round RT-PCR of the TCR CDR3. TCRdb passed the multiplex PCR reads through MiXCR, listing each CDR3 protein once. The table records roughly 660,000 distinct CDR3 sequences, approximately 15% of them present only once. This clonotype was found many times. The antigen is undetermined. The sample was blood. The rearrangement links TRBV9 to TRBJ2-3; 8 nucleotides line up with TRBD2. This clonotype originated in a man aged 45-65 years with Graves' hyperthyroidism. This CDR3 reads CASSPGTRVDTQYF. The CDR3 nucleotides are TGTGCCAGCAGCCCCGGGACTAGAGTCGATACGCAGTATTTT. The full variable domain, its missing parts supplied by reference TRBV9 and TRBJ2-3, is DSGVTQTPKHLITATGQRVTLRCSPRSGDLSVYWYQQSLDQGLQFLIQYYNGEERAKGNILERFSAQQFPDLHSELNLSSLELGDSALYFCASSPGTRVDTQYFGPGTRLTVL.